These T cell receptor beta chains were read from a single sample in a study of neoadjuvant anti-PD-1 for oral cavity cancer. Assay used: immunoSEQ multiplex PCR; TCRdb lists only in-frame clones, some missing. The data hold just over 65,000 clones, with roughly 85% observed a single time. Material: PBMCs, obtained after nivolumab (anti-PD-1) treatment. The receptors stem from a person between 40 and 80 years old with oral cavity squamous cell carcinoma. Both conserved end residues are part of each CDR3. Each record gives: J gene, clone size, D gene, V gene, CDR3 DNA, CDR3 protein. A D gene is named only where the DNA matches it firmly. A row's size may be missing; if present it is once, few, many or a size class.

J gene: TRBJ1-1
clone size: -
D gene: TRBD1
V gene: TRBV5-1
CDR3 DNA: TGCGCCAGCAGGACCGGGACAGCTGGCACTGAAGCTTTCTTT
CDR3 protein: CASRTGTAGTEAFF

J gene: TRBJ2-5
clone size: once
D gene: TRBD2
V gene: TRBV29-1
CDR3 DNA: TGCAGCGCTGCCAGCGGGAGCCGTGAAGAGACCCAGTACTTC
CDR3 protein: CSAASGSREETQYF

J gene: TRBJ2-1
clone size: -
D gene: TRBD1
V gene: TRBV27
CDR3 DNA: TGTGCCAGCAGTTTGAGGACAGGTCGCCACAATGAGCAGTTCTTC
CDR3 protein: CASSLRTGRHNEQFF

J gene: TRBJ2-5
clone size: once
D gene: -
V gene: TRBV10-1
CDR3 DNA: TGCGCCAGCAGTGAGGGTCCGGGGGAGACCCAGTACTTC
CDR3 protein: CASSEGPGETQYF

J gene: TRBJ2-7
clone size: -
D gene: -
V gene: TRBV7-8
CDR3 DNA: TGTGCCAGCAGCTTAGTGGACAGTTGGAGCTCCTACGAGCAGTACTTC
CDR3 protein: CASSLVDSWSSYEQYF

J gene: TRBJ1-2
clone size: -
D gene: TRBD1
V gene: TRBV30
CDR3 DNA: TGTGCCTGGAAGGATACCGGGACAGGGCCTGGAAGAGATGGCTACACCTTC
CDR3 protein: CAWKDTGTGPGRDGYTF

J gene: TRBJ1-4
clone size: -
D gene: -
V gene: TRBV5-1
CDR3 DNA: TGCGCCAGCAGCTTGGCCTCCAGGGGAACGGGTGAAAAACTGTTTTTT
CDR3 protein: CASSLASRGTGEKLFF

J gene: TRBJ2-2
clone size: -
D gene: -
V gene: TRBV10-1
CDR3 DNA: TGCGCCAGCAGTTCGGGGTCAGAGGCCGGGGAGCTGTTTTTT
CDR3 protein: CASSSGSEAGELFF

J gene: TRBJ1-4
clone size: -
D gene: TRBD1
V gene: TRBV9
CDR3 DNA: TGTGCCAGCAGCTATGGGACAGTTCTCAATGAAAAACTGTTTTTT
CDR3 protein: CASSYGTVLNEKLFF

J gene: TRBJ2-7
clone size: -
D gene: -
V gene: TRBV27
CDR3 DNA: TGTGCCAGCAGTTTATCGGGTTACAGGGACGTAATAACCTACGAGCAGTACTTC
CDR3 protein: CASSLSGYRDVITYEQYF

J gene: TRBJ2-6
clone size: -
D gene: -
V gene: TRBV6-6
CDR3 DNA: TGTACATCCACGGGCTCTGGGGCCAACGTCCTGACTTTC
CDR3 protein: CTSTGSGANVLTF

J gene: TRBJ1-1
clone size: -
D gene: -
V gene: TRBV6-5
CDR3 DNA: TGTGCCAGCAGTTACTCAATGGGTGGCACTGAAGCTTTCTTT
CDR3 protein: CASSYSMGGTEAFF

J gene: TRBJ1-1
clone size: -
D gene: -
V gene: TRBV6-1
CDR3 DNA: TGTGCCAGCAGTCGGGGGGCGCCAACTGAAGCTTTCTTT
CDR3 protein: CASSRGAPTEAFF

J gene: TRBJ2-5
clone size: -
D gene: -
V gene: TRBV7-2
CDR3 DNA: TGTGCCAGCAGCTCCCAAGGGGGCCAAGAGACCCAGTACTTC
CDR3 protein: CASSSQGGQETQYF

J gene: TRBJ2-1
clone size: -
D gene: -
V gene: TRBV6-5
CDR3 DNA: TGTGCCAGCAGTTATCGCGGGATGGGGGGCAATGAGCAGTTCTTC
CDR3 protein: CASSYRGMGGNEQFF

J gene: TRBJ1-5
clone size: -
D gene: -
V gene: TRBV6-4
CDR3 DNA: TGTGCCAGCAGCAAAACAGGGCATCAGCCCCAGCATTTT
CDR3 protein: CASSKTGHQPQHF